This paragraph covers one TCR beta chain sequence. The sample originates from a study of CD8 T cells in Susac syndrome. The CDR3 extends over 15 amino acids. V dropped 1 base and J dropped 1; count of bases not matched to a gene: 5. Per the germline V gene, CDR1 is DFQATT and CDR2 is SNEGSKA (reference sequence). With random hexamers, reverse transcription was performed on about 0.5 to 1 ug of RNA. TCRdb ran MiXCR on the immunoSEQ multiplex PCR reads and lists one entry per CDR3 protein. The sample carries 85,000 to 90,000 distinct CDR3 sequences, approximately 95% recorded once. Sample: CD8+ T cells from PBMCs. The clonotype was recovered from a human donor in good health. This chain connects TRBV20-1 to TRBJ1-1; 8 nucleotides line up with TRBD1. In DNA, the CDR3 is TGCAGTGCTAGAGCCAGACAGGGGTCGAACACTGAAGCTTTCTTT. It translates to CSARARQGSNTEAFF.